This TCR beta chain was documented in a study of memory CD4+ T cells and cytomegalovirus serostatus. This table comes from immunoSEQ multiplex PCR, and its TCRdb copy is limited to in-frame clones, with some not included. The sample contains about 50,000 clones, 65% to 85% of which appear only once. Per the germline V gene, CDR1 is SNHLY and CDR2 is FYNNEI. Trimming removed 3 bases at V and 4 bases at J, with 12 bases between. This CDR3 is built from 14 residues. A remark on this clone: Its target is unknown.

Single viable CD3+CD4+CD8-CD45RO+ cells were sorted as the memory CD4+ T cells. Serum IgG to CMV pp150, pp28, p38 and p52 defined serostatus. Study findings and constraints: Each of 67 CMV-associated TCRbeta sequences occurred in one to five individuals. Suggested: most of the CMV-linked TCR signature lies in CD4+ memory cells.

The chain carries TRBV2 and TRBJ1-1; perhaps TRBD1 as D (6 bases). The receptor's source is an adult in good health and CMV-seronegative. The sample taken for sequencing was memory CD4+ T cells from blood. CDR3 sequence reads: CASSDNRVATEAFF. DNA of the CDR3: TGTGCCAGCAGTGATAACAGGGTCGCCACTGAAGCTTTCTTT.